This T cell receptor beta chain was sequenced for a study of blood T cells in healthy people across ages. The V gene's germline CDR1 is DFQATT and CDR2 SNEGSKA (reference sequence). CDR3 length equals 14 residues. Trimming removed 5 bases from V and 7 bases from J, with 18 bases in between. It was with a sample-barcoded 5' primer and a J-beta primer mix that a second PCR of roughly 7 to 12 cycles was run. TCRdb reprocessed the 5' RACE reads via MiXCR and lists one record per CDR3 protein. The table includes 700,000 to 900,000 distinct CDR3 sequences, 25% to 30% detected once. Each individual donor underwent a draw of about 9.1 milliliters of peripheral blood. These data are also associated with another study on T cells of mothers and their children.

J is TRBJ2-4 and V is TRBV20-1; a weak D match, TRBD1 (7 bases). The sample was blood. The TCR originated in a boy between 10 and 17 years old in good health. The CDR3 sequence is CSAVLRTGGNIQYF. The CDR3 DNA follows: TGCAGTGCTGTACTCCGGACAGGAGGGAACATTCAGTACTTC.